This T cell receptor (beta chain) was profiled in a study of T cell clonotyping in hematopoietic cell transplantation. Produced via immunoSEQ multiplex PCR; TCRdb's table is partial and in-frame only. Of 6,200 or so clones in the sample, about 39% were seen once. The TCR comes from a female patient between 55 and 75 years old who had an allogeneic stem cell transplant, so the T cells may come from the graft donor. Some clones in this sample may be carry-over from other donors' samples. This specimen consisted of peripheral blood mononuclear cells, obtained 30 days after allogeneic stem cell transplant.

CDR3 in amino acids: CACQDGEVNQPQHF. The CDR3 nucleotides are TGTGCCTGCCAGGACGGGGAGGTTAATCAGCCCCAGCATTTT. J is TRBJ1-5 and V is TRBV30; D gene uncertain. The CDR3 has 14 amino acids. Trimming pared 6 bases from V and 4 bases from J, leaving 16 bases between. The germline V gene encodes CDR1 GTSNPN and CDR2 SVGIG (reference sequence).